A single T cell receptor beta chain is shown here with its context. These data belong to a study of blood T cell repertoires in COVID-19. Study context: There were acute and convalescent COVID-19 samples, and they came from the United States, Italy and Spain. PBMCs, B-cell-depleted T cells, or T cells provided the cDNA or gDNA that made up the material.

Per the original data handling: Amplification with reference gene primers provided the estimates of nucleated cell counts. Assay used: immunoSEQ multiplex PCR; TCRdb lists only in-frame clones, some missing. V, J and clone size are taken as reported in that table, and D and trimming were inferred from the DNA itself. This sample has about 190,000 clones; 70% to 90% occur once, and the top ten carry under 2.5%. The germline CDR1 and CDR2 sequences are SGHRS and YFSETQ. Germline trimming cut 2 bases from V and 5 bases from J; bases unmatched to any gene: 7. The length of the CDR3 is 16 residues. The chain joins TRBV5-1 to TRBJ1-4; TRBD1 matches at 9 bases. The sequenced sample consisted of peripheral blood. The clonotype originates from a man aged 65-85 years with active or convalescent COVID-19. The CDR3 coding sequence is TGCGCCAGCAGCTTATCGGGACAGGGAGCCAATGAAAAACTGTTTTTT. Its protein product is CASSLSGQGANEKLFF.